This TCR beta chain emerged from a study of blood T cells in healthy people across ages. Study outcomes and limitations: Unsorted PBMC material precluded a definitive naive versus antigen-experienced comparison. There was a strong correlation between TCR beta diversity and naive T cell percentage. Lack of knowledge of donor CMV status possibly confounded expanded clonotype changes.

The sample holds a few counts of this clonotype. Its antigen is still unknown. Germline V CDR1 and CDR2: SGHTA, FQGNSA. This CDR3 is built from 15 residues. V dropped 1 base and J dropped 5 bases, with 15 bases sitting between them. The authors ran a second PCR of about 6 to 11 cycles using a sample-barcoded 5' primer and a J-beta primer mix. In TCRdb, the 5' RACE reads were re-called with MiXCR into one record per CDR3 protein. This table holds over 600,000 distinct CDR3 sequences, around 38% found once. The chain uses TRBV7-2 and TRBJ2-7; perhaps TRBD1 as D (6 bases). The TCR was taken from an elderly man in good health. The sequencing input was blood. The CDR3: CASSLGSQGINEQYF. The CDR3 coding sequence is TGTGCCAGCAGCTTAGGTTCCCAGGGGATCAACGAGCAGTACTTC.